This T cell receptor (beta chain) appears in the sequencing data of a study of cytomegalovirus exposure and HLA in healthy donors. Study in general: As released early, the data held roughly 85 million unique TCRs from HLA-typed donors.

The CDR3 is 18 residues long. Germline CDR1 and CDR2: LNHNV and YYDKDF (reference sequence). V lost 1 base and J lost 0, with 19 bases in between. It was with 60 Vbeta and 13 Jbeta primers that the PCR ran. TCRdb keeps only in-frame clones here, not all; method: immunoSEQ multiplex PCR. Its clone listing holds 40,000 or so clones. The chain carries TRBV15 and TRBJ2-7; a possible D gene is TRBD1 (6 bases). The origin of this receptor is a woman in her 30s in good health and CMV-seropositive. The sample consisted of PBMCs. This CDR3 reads CATSRGGQGPRISYEQYF. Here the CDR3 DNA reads TGTGCCACCAGCAGAGGTGGGCAGGGGCCGCGAATCTCCTACGAGCAGTACTTC.